These 14 T cell receptor beta chains came from one sample sequenced in a study of cytomegalovirus exposure and HLA in healthy donors. In the PCR, 60 Vbeta and 13 Jbeta primers were used. Profiled with immunoSEQ multiplex PCR; TCRdb holds only in-frame clones, not every one. This sample has tens of thousands of clones, with about 70% found just once. Source material: PBMCs. All receptors come from a woman aged 30 to 39 in good health and CMV-seropositive.

The chain combines TRBV29-1 with TRBJ2-4; 8 bases are a match to TRBD2. J gave up 7 bases and V 0 bases, and 8 bases lay outside the gene matches. In germline, CDR1 is SQVTM, CDR2 ANQGSEA. The CDR3 spans 15 residues. The CDR3 region is CSVEEWISGSNIQYF. The CDR3 DNA reads as TGCAGCGTTGAAGAATGGATAAGCGGGAGTAACATTCAGTACTTC.

The chain is built from TRBV7-2 and TRBJ2-5, with a possible D match to TRBD2 (7 bases). The CDR3 contains 13 residues. Germline lookup yields CDR1 SGHTA and CDR2 FQGNSA. The V and J ends lost 6 bases and 3 bases respectively, with 11 bases between them. The CDR3 DNA follows: TGTGCCAGCAGGGGGGCGGGGGAAGAGACCCAGTACTTC. It specifies CASRGAGEETQYF.

This chain uses TRBV28 with TRBJ2-5, with TRBD2 matching 8 bases. V trimming: 6 bases; J trimming: 5 bases; junction bases outside the gene matches: 11. This CDR3 has 15 residues. Germline values: CDR1 MDHEN, CDR2 SYDVKM. CDR3 sequence reads: CASSTPGSGGETQYF. CDR3 nucleotides: TGTGCCAGCAGCACACCGGGTTCGGGAGGGGAGACCCAGTACTTC.

J is TRBJ2-7 and V is TRBV5-1; maybe TRBD1 (5 bases). Between the trimmed V and J ends, which lost 0 bases and 7 bases, there was a span of 14 bases. This CDR3 has 14 residues. Looked up from germline, CDR1 is SGHRS and CDR2 is YFSETQ. CDR3 nucleotide sequence: TGCGCCAGCAGCTTGGTGGACAAGACTGGAGAGCAGTACTTC. Protein: CASSLVDKTGEQYF. Drawing the rest from reference TRBV5-1 and TRBJ2-7, the complete variable domain is KAGVTQTPRYLIKTRGQQVTLSCSPISGHRSVSWYQQTPGQGLQFLFEYFSETQRNKGNFPGRFSGRQFSNSRSEMNVSTLELGDSALYLCASSLVDKTGEQYFGPGTRLTVT.

The chain recombines TRBV7-8 with TRBJ1-2; TRBD1 agrees at 7 bases. There are 14 residues in the CDR3. Unmatched junction bases numbered 4, after V lost 4 bases and J lost 2 bases. Germline V gene lookup returns CDR1 SGHVS and CDR2 FQNEAQ. The CDR3 spells CASSWGQRNYGYTF. CDR3 coding DNA: TGTGCCAGCAGCTGGGGACAGAGAAACTATGGCTACACCTTC.

J is TRBJ1-2 and V is TRBV6-5, with 7 bases matching TRBD1. CDR3 size: 14 residues. V was clipped by 6 bases and J by 3 bases; unmatched bases: 7. The germline gives CDR1 MNHEY, CDR2 SVGAGI. CDR3 region: CASSLRQGYYGYTF. In DNA, the CDR3 is TGTGCCAGCAGCCTCCGACAGGGATACTATGGCTACACCTTC.

This chain connects TRBV7-9 to TRBJ2-5; 7 bases are shared with TRBD2. Germline V gene data show CDR1 as SEHNR and CDR2 as FQNEAQ (reference sequence). V lost 0 bases to trimming and J lost 5 bases; unmatched junction nucleotides: 3. The CDR3 is 14 residues long. The CDR3 spells CASSLAWEGETQYF. The CDR3 nucleotides read TGTGCCAGCAGCTTAGCTTGGGAGGGGGAGACCCAGTACTTC.

The CDR3 is CSARPEYEQYF. The CDR3 bases are TGCAGTGCTAGACCCGAGTACGAGCAGTACTTC. V is TRBV20-1 and J is TRBJ2-7, with D uncertain. Germline V gene lookup returns CDR1 DFQATT and CDR2 SNEGSKA (reference sequence). V gave up 2 bases and J gave up 4 bases, with 6 bases separating them. This CDR3 region has 11 residues.

The J gene is TRBJ2-7, the V gene TRBV6-7; the D gene is possibly TRBD1 (6 bases). TRBV6-7 is reported as an ORF; its role is uncertain. Trimming left V 2 bases short and J 13 bases short, with 30 bases between. The CDR3 has 17 residues. Written as DNA, the CDR3 is TGTGCCAGCAGTTACCGAAGAACAGGACAGCTCCGTGCTCCAGCTTACTTC. This encodes CASSYRRTGQLRAPAYF.

The chain carries TRBV19 and TRBJ1-5; 7 positions agree with TRBD1. The CDR3 is made up of 14 amino acids. The germline CDR1 and CDR2 sequences are LNHDA and SQIVND (reference sequence). V gave up 4 bases and J gave up 5 bases; unmatched junction bases: 5. The CDR3 is CASSSRTGDQPQHF. CDR3 nucleotides: TGTGCCAGTAGTAGTCGGACAGGAGATCAGCCCCAGCATTTT.

This clone was observed a single time. The V gene is TRBV21-1, the J gene TRBJ1-2; the table names TRBD1, a call not compared with the DNA. TRBV21-1 is reported as a pseudogene. The CDR3 runs to 15 residues. The CDR3 sequence is CASSKMARQEDGYTF. The CDR3 DNA reads TGTGCCAGCAGCAAAATGGCTAGACAGGAGGATGGCTACACCTTC.

With regard to this clone: Other nucleotide sequences in the sample specify the same CDR3. The V call is TRBV20-1, the J call TRBJ1-2; 9 bases fit TRBD1. This CDR3 comprises 11 residues. V trimming: 5 bases; J trimming: 7 bases; junction bases outside the gene matches: 2. Germline V gives CDR1 DFQATT, CDR2 SNEGSKA (reference sequence). The CDR3 bases are TGCAGTGCTGGGACAGGGTCTGGCTACACCTTC. As protein: CSAGTGSGYTF.

The chain has TRBV4-1 and TRBJ2-3, with TRBD2 as a possible D gene (5 bases). The ends were cut back, 0 bases at V and 6 bases at J, with 7 bases in the middle. The germline V gene has CDR1 MGHRA and CDR2 YSYEKL. This CDR3 spans 13 amino acids. The CDR3 spells CASSQEERDTQYF. CDR3 DNA: TGCGCCAGCAGCCAAGAGGAGCGGGATACGCAGTATTTT.

The rearrangement links TRBV29-1 to TRBJ1-1, with D hard to call. Trimming removed 4 bases from V and 1 base from J, with 7 bases in between. Germline V gives CDR1 SQVTM, CDR2 ANQGSEA. CDR3 length equals 12 residues. As DNA, the CDR3 is TGCAGCGTTGTTCCGGGGAACACTGAAGCTTTCTTT. Protein sequence: CSVVPGNTEAFF.